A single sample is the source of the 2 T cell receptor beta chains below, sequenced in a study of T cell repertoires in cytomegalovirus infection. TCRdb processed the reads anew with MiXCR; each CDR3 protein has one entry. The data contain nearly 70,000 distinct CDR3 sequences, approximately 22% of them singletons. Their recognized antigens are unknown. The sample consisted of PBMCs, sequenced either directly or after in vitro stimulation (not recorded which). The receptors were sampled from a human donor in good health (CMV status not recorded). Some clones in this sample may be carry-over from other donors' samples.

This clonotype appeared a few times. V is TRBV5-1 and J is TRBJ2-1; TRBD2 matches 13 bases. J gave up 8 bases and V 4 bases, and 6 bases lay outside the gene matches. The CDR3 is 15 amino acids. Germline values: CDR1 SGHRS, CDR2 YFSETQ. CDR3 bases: TGCGCCAGCAGCCCTACTAGCGGGAGGGTAGATGAGCAGTTCTTC. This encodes CASSPTSGRVDEQFF.

Here the CDR3 DNA reads TGCGCCAGCAGGTCGGGGGGCTTATCCACAGATACGCAGTATTTT. It translates to CASRSGGLSTDTQYF. This sequence joins TRBV5-1 and TRBJ2-3, with a possible D match to TRBD2 (7 bases). Germline V gives CDR1 SGHRS, CDR2 YFSETQ. The CDR3 sequence is 15 residues long. The germline V and J ends were trimmed by 5 bases and 2 bases, with 15 bases remaining between them.